The rows below give T cell receptor beta chains drawn from one sample of a study of T cells in Graves' hyperthyroidism and ophthalmopathy. TCRdb fed the multiplex PCR reads into MiXCR, producing one record per CDR3 protein. The sample lists approximately 520,000 distinct CDR3 sequences; approximately 24% were seen once. What was sequenced was blood. These receptors all stem from a young woman with Graves' ophthalmopathy. CDR3s include the opening cysteine and the closing phenylalanine or tryptophan. D genes are given only for firm matches. For some rows the clone size is stated as once, few or many, or as a class when expanded; others skip it.

j_gene,abundance,v_gene,d_gene,CDR3aa,CDR3nt
TRBJ2-2,many,TRBV6-5,.,CASSYGLGANTGELFF,TGTGCCAGCAGTTACGGTCTGGGCGCGAACACCGGGGAGCTGTTTTTT
TRBJ1-5,many,TRBV6-1,.,CASSEGISGNQPQHF,TGTGCCAGCAGTGAAGGCATTTCAGGCAATCAGCCCCAGCATTTT
TRBJ2-5,many,TRBV27,TRBD1,CASGRLTGVSQETQYF,TGTGCCAGCGGTCGATTGACAGGGGTCTCCCAAGAGACCCAGTACTTC
TRBJ1-5,many,TRBV5-1,.,CASSLDPPTGNQPQHF,TGCGCCAGCAGCTTGGATCCCCCAACGGGCAATCAGCCCCAGCATTTT
TRBJ2-7,few,TRBV12-3/TRBV12-4,TRBD1,CASRGQGSSYEQYF,TGTGCCAGCAGGGGACAGGGAAGCTCCTACGAGCAGTACTTC
TRBJ1-1,many,TRBV3-1,.,CASRRGVNTEAFF,TGTGCCAGCAGGCGCGGAGTGAACACTGAAGCTTTCTTT
TRBJ2-5,few,TRBV29-1,.,CSVAWRARVQETQYF,TGCAGCGTTGCATGGCGGGCCCGTGTCCAAGAGACCCAGTACTTC
TRBJ2-2,.,TRBV20-1,.,CSARQGGDTGELFF,TGCAGTGCTAGACAAGGGGGGGACACCGGGGAGCTGTTTTTT
TRBJ2-7,few,TRBV27,TRBD1,CASNSLTGKSYEQYF,TGTGCCAGCAACTCACTGACAGGGAAAAGTTACGAGCAGTACTTC
TRBJ2-7,many,TRBV28,TRBD1,CASSLVIRDRGNEQYF,TGTGCCAGCAGTTTAGTGATAAGGGACAGGGGGAACGAGCAGTACTTC